Listed below are T cell receptor beta chains from one sample, sequenced in a study of blood T cell repertoires in COVID-19. Using immunoSEQ multiplex PCR, the repertoire was profiled, and TCRdb retains in-frame clones only, with some absent. The sample contains 250,000 to 350,000 clones, about nine tenths of which appear only once. What was sequenced was peripheral blood. These receptors all stem from a woman aged 55 to 70 with acute or convalescent COVID-19. The CDR3 runs from the conserved cysteine through the conserved F or W. The order of the fields is V gene, J gene, D gene, clone size, CDR3 protein, CDR3 DNA. The D gene is left open where the match is weak. Part of the rows lack a size; the others show once, few, many or a class for expanded clones.

v_call: TRBV5-4; j_call: TRBJ1-1; d_call: -; clone_size: -; cdr3_aa: CASSLLLSPEAFF; cdr3_nt: TGTGCCAGCAGCTTGCTCTTATCCCCTGAAGCTTTCTTT
v_call: TRBV27; j_call: TRBJ2-2; d_call: TRBD1; clone_size: -; cdr3_aa: CASSSPGQGPTGELFF; cdr3_nt: TGTGCCAGCAGTTCCCCCGGACAGGGACCGACCGGGGAGCTGTTTTTT
v_call: TRBV19; j_call: TRBJ2-5; d_call: TRBD1; clone_size: -; cdr3_aa: CASSMGQGWETQYF; cdr3_nt: TGTGCCAGTAGTATGGGACAGGGATGGGAGACCCAGTACTTC
v_call: TRBV3-1/TRBV3-2; j_call: TRBJ1-4; d_call: -; clone_size: -; cdr3_aa: CASSDTSTNEKLFF; cdr3_nt: TGTGCCAGCAGTGACACCTCAACTAATGAAAAACTGTTTTTT
v_call: TRBV28; j_call: TRBJ1-2; d_call: TRBD1; clone_size: few; cdr3_aa: CASRLQGGGYTF; cdr3_nt: TGTGCCAGCAGGTTACAGGGGGGAGGCTACACCTTC
v_call: TRBV19; j_call: TRBJ1-2; d_call: TRBD1; clone_size: once; cdr3_aa: CASSPGQGAQGYTF; cdr3_nt: TGTGCCAGTAGTCCCGGACAGGGGGCACAGGGCTACACCTTC
v_call: TRBV28; j_call: TRBJ2-7; d_call: -; clone_size: -; cdr3_aa: CASSFLDTSYEQYF; cdr3_nt: TGTGCCAGCAGTTTCCTTGACACCTCCTACGAGCAGTACTTC
v_call: TRBV2; j_call: TRBJ1-1; d_call: -; clone_size: -; cdr3_aa: CASSGKQMNTEAFF; cdr3_nt: TGTGCCAGCAGTGGGAAACAGATGAACACTGAAGCTTTCTTT
v_call: TRBV6-5; j_call: TRBJ2-7; d_call: TRBD2; clone_size: few; cdr3_aa: CASSRDYIYEQYF; cdr3_nt: TGTGCCAGCAGCCGGGACTACATCTACGAGCAGTACTTC
v_call: TRBV28; j_call: TRBJ2-7; d_call: -; clone_size: -; cdr3_aa: CASSLTGGVSSYEQYF; cdr3_nt: TGTGCCAGCAGTTTAACCGGCGGGGTAAGCTCCTACGAGCAGTACTTC
v_call: TRBV7-2; j_call: TRBJ2-4; d_call: -; clone_size: -; cdr3_aa: CASKDSGGAKNIQYF; cdr3_nt: TGTGCCAGCAAGGACTCCGGGGGAGCCAAAAACATTCAGTACTTC
v_call: TRBV28; j_call: TRBJ2-3; d_call: TRBD1; clone_size: -; cdr3_aa: CAARSGGSTDTQYF; cdr3_nt: TGTGCCGCCAGATCAGGGGGAAGCACAGATACGCAGTATTTT
v_call: TRBV7-8; j_call: TRBJ1-4; d_call: -; clone_size: -; cdr3_aa: CASSLRRETNEKLFF; cdr3_nt: TGTGCCAGCAGCTTAAGAAGAGAAACTAATGAAAAACTGTTTTTT
v_call: TRBV7-8; j_call: TRBJ1-3; d_call: -; clone_size: few; cdr3_aa: CASSLGPPGTGNTIYF; cdr3_nt: TGTGCCAGCAGCTTAGGTCCTCCGGGGACTGGAAACACCATATATTTT
v_call: TRBV4-1; j_call: TRBJ1-2; d_call: TRBD1; clone_size: -; cdr3_aa: CASSQLGAWDRGHGYTF; cdr3_nt: TGCGCCAGCAGCCAACTTGGCGCGTGGGACAGGGGTCACGGCTACACCTTC
v_call: TRBV6-4; j_call: TRBJ1-2; d_call: TRBD1; clone_size: -; cdr3_aa: CASSSGTGFGYTF; cdr3_nt: TGTGCCAGCAGTTCCGGGACAGGGTTTGGCTACACCTTC
v_call: TRBV7-3; j_call: TRBJ1-6; d_call: -; clone_size: -; cdr3_aa: CASSSPWRRLNPNSPLHF; cdr3_nt: TGTGCCAGCAGCTCCCCCTGGCGGAGGTTAAACCCTAATTCACCCCTCCACTTT
v_call: TRBV2; j_call: TRBJ1-5; d_call: -; clone_size: once; cdr3_aa: CASSAPGGNQPQHF; cdr3_nt: TGTGCCAGCAGTGCCCCCGGTGGCAATCAGCCCCAGCATTTT
v_call: TRBV18; j_call: TRBJ2-5; d_call: TRBD2; clone_size: -; cdr3_aa: CASSPNTLAGGALETQYF; cdr3_nt: TGTGCCAGCTCACCCAATACACTAGCGGGAGGGGCTTTGGAGACCCAGTACTTC
v_call: TRBV18; j_call: TRBJ1-2; d_call: -; clone_size: -; cdr3_aa: CASSPSEGDYGYTF; cdr3_nt: TGTGCCAGCTCACCCTCCGAGGGAGACTATGGCTACACCTTC
v_call: TRBV19; j_call: TRBJ1-1; d_call: -; clone_size: -; cdr3_aa: CASSITGNTEAFF; cdr3_nt: TGTGCCAGTAGTATTACAGGGAACACTGAAGCTTTCTTT
v_call: TRBV19; j_call: TRBJ2-6; d_call: -; clone_size: -; cdr3_aa: CASSRRQASGANVLTF; cdr3_nt: TGTGCCAGTAGCCGCAGACAGGCTAGTGGGGCCAACGTCCTGACTTTC
v_call: TRBV4-2; j_call: TRBJ1-1; d_call: -; clone_size: few; cdr3_aa: CASSLGVAEAFF; cdr3_nt: TGTGCCAGCAGCCTTGGAGTGGCTGAAGCTTTCTTT
v_call: TRBV10-3; j_call: TRBJ2-3; d_call: -; clone_size: -; cdr3_aa: CAITDSASTDTQYF; cdr3_nt: TGTGCCATCACCGACAGTGCTAGCACAGATACGCAGTATTTT
v_call: TRBV5-8; j_call: TRBJ1-2; d_call: -; clone_size: -; cdr3_aa: CASTTLPGAGGYTF; cdr3_nt: TGTGCCAGCACGACCCTCCCAGGGGCTGGAGGCTACACCTTC
v_call: TRBV19; j_call: TRBJ1-4; d_call: -; clone_size: few; cdr3_aa: CASRPAGSVNEKLFF; cdr3_nt: TGTGCCAGCCGCCCCGCAGGGTCCGTAAATGAAAAACTGTTTTTT
v_call: TRBV27; j_call: TRBJ1-2; d_call: -; clone_size: few; cdr3_aa: CASSLQAGYGYTF; cdr3_nt: TGTGCCAGCAGTTTACAGGCTGGCTATGGCTACACCTTC
v_call: TRBV2; j_call: TRBJ1-1; d_call: -; clone_size: -; cdr3_aa: CASSVRETEAFF; cdr3_nt: TGTGCCAGCAGTGTTAGAGAGACTGAAGCTTTCTTT
v_call: TRBV5-4; j_call: TRBJ1-3; d_call: TRBD1; clone_size: -; cdr3_aa: CASRADRAGNTIYF; cdr3_nt: TGTGCCAGCAGGGCCGACAGGGCAGGAAACACCATATATTTT
v_call: TRBV6-6; j_call: TRBJ2-7; d_call: TRBD1; clone_size: -; cdr3_aa: CASSSGGSYEQYF; cdr3_nt: TGTGCCAGCAGTTCAGGGGGTTCCTACGAGCAGTACTTC
v_call: TRBV4-2; j_call: TRBJ1-5; d_call: -; clone_size: -; cdr3_aa: CASSQDRGLGQPQHF; cdr3_nt: TGTGCCAGCAGCCAAGACAGGGGATTAGGTCAGCCCCAGCATTTT
v_call: TRBV4-2; j_call: TRBJ2-1; d_call: TRBD2; clone_size: -; cdr3_aa: CASSQDWGLAYNEQFF; cdr3_nt: TGTGCCAGCAGCCAAGATTGGGGACTAGCCTACAATGAGCAGTTCTTC
v_call: TRBV6-1; j_call: TRBJ2-5; d_call: TRBD1; clone_size: -; cdr3_aa: CASSEVRDRSLGQYF; cdr3_nt: TGTGCCAGCAGTGAAGTGAGGGACAGGTCTTTGGGCCAGTACTTC
v_call: TRBV28; j_call: TRBJ1-2; d_call: TRBD1; clone_size: -; cdr3_aa: CASSQTGGAHYGYTF; cdr3_nt: TGTGCCAGCAGTCAAACAGGGGGCGCGCACTATGGCTACACCTTC
v_call: TRBV11-1; j_call: TRBJ1-1; d_call: -; clone_size: -; cdr3_aa: CASSAGGVMNTEAFF; cdr3_nt: TGTGCCAGCAGCGCGGGGGGGGTCATGAACACTGAAGCTTTCTTT
v_call: TRBV4-1; j_call: TRBJ2-4; d_call: TRBD1; clone_size: -; cdr3_aa: CASSHLDRGAKNIQYF; cdr3_nt: TGCGCCAGCAGCCATTTGGACAGGGGGGCCAAAAACATTCAGTACTTC
v_call: TRBV5-1; j_call: TRBJ1-2; d_call: TRBD1; clone_size: -; cdr3_aa: CASSLDHRGSNYGYTF; cdr3_nt: TGCGCCAGCAGCTTGGACCACAGGGGTTCTAACTATGGCTACACCTTC
v_call: TRBV4-2; j_call: TRBJ1-5; d_call: -; clone_size: -; cdr3_aa: CASSQVDSSNQPQHF; cdr3_nt: TGTGCCAGCAGCCAAGTCGACAGTAGCAATCAGCCCCAGCATTTT
v_call: TRBV18; j_call: TRBJ1-1; d_call: TRBD1; clone_size: -; cdr3_aa: CASTGQANTEAFF; cdr3_nt: TGTGCCAGCACGGGACAGGCGAACACTGAAGCTTTCTTT
v_call: TRBV9; j_call: TRBJ1-2; d_call: TRBD1; clone_size: -; cdr3_aa: CASSSLDRAHGYTF; cdr3_nt: TGTGCCAGCAGCTCATTGGACAGGGCTCATGGCTACACCTTC
v_call: TRBV4-1; j_call: TRBJ2-3; d_call: -; clone_size: -; cdr3_aa: CASSQDTPQADTQYF; cdr3_nt: TGCGCCAGCAGCCAAGATACACCCCAGGCAGATACGCAGTATTTT
v_call: TRBV24-1; j_call: TRBJ2-1; d_call: TRBD2; clone_size: -; cdr3_aa: CATSDPPGLAGAYNEQFF; cdr3_nt: TGTGCCACCAGTGACCCCCCGGGACTAGCGGGGGCCTACAATGAGCAGTTCTTC
v_call: TRBV18; j_call: TRBJ1-2; d_call: TRBD1; clone_size: -; cdr3_aa: CASSPQGGASYGYTF; cdr3_nt: TGTGCCAGCTCACCCCAGGGGGGCGCAAGCTATGGCTACACCTTC
v_call: TRBV7-2; j_call: TRBJ2-3; d_call: -; clone_size: -; cdr3_aa: CASSSVLAAYTQYF; cdr3_nt: TGTGCCAGCAGCTCGGTCCTAGCCGCCTATACGCAGTATTTT
v_call: TRBV5-1; j_call: TRBJ2-1; d_call: -; clone_size: -; cdr3_aa: CASSLVSSRSYNEQFF; cdr3_nt: TGCGCCAGCAGCTTGGTCTCTAGCAGGAGCTACAATGAGCAGTTCTTC
v_call: TRBV28; j_call: TRBJ1-5; d_call: TRBD1; clone_size: -; cdr3_aa: CASGRGPNQPQHF; cdr3_nt: TGTGCCAGCGGAAGGGGGCCGAATCAGCCCCAGCATTTT
v_call: TRBV10-2; j_call: TRBJ2-3; d_call: TRBD2; clone_size: once; cdr3_aa: CATGLAGGWGTDTQYF; cdr3_nt: TGCGCCACGGGACTAGCGGGAGGTTGGGGCACAGATACGCAGTATTTT
v_call: TRBV3-1/TRBV3-2; j_call: TRBJ2-1; d_call: TRBD1; clone_size: -; cdr3_aa: CASSLGTAINEQFF; cdr3_nt: TGTGCCAGCAGCCTGGGGACAGCGATCAATGAGCAGTTCTTC
v_call: TRBV7-2; j_call: TRBJ2-5; d_call: TRBD2; clone_size: -; cdr3_aa: CASSPPAGGETQYF; cdr3_nt: TGTGCCAGCAGCCCCCCCGCGGGGGGGGAGACCCAGTACTTC
v_call: TRBV3-1/TRBV3-2; j_call: TRBJ1-3; d_call: -; clone_size: -; cdr3_aa: CASSQGQVLGNTIYF; cdr3_nt: TGTGCCAGCAGCCAAGGACAGGTCCTCGGAAACACCATATATTTT
v_call: TRBV27; j_call: TRBJ1-2; d_call: -; clone_size: -; cdr3_aa: CASSPGQFYGYTF; cdr3_nt: TGTGCCAGCAGTCCAGGACAGTTCTATGGCTACACCTTC
v_call: TRBV5-8; j_call: TRBJ1-5; d_call: -; clone_size: -; cdr3_aa: CASSLGQRSNQPQHF; cdr3_nt: TGTGCCAGCAGCTTGGGGCAGAGGAGCAATCAGCCCCAGCATTTT
v_call: TRBV28; j_call: TRBJ2-6; d_call: -; clone_size: -; cdr3_aa: CASSRAGDSGANVLTF; cdr3_nt: TGTGCCAGCAGTCGAGCCGGGGACTCTGGGGCCAACGTCCTGACTTTC
v_call: TRBV4-1; j_call: TRBJ1-5; d_call: -; clone_size: -; cdr3_aa: CASSPGLGGQPQHF; cdr3_nt: TGCGCCAGCAGCCCGGGCCTGGGAGGCCAGCCCCAGCATTTT
v_call: TRBV19; j_call: TRBJ1-1; d_call: -; clone_size: -; cdr3_aa: CASSPRGNTEAFF; cdr3_nt: TGTGCCAGTAGTCCCCGAGGGAACACTGAAGCTTTCTTT
v_call: TRBV6-1; j_call: TRBJ2-7; d_call: -; clone_size: -; cdr3_aa: CASSAPAGGFLDEQYF; cdr3_nt: TGTGCCAGCAGTGCGCCGGCCGGGGGTTTTCTCGACGAGCAGTACTTC
v_call: TRBV11-2; j_call: TRBJ1-6; d_call: TRBD1; clone_size: -; cdr3_aa: CASSSWTGDRNSPLHF; cdr3_nt: TGTGCCAGCAGCTCCTGGACAGGGGACCGGAATTCACCCCTCCACTTT
v_call: TRBV29-1; j_call: TRBJ1-2; d_call: -; clone_size: once; cdr3_aa: CSVDGGNYGYTF; cdr3_nt: TGCAGCGTTGACGGGGGAAACTATGGCTACACCTTC
v_call: TRBV5-4; j_call: TRBJ1-2; d_call: -; clone_size: -; cdr3_aa: CASSLGWDTNYGYTF; cdr3_nt: TGTGCCAGCAGCTTGGGTTGGGACACCAACTATGGCTACACCTTC